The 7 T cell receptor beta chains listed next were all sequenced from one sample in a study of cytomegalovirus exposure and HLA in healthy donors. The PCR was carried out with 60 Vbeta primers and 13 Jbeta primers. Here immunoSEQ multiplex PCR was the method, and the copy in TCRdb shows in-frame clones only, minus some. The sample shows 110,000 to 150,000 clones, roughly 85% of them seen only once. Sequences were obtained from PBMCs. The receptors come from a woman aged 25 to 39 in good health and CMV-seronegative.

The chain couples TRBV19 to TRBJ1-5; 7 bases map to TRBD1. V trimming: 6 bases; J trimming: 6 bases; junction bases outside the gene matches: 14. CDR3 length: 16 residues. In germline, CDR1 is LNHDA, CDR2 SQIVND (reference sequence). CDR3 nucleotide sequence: TGTGCCAGTAGAAAGTACGACAGGGAATCGGGTCAGCCCCAGCATTTT. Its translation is CASRKYDRESGQPQHF.

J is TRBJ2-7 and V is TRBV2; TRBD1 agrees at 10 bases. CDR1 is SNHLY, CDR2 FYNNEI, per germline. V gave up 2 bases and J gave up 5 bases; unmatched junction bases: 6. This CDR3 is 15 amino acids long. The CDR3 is CASSESGTGAHEQYF. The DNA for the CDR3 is TGTGCCAGCAGTGAATCTGGGACAGGGGCCCACGAGCAGTACTTC.

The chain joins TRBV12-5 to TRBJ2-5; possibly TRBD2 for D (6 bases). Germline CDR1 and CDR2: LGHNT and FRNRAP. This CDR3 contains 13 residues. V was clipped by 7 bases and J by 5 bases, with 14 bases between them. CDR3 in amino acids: CASELGGRETQYF. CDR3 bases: TGTGCTAGTGAACTTGGAGGGCGGGAGACCCAGTACTTC.

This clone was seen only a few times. The CDR3 DNA reads as TGCGCCAGCAGGCAGGGGTCAGCGAACACCGGGGAGCTGTTTTTT. Translating it yields CASRQGSANTGELFF. This chain links TRBV10-2 with TRBJ2-2; the D gene is possibly TRBD1 (6 bases). V was shortened by 6 bases and J by 0 bases, with 11 bases between the two germline ends. The CDR3 length is 15 residues. The germline V gene has CDR1 WSHSY and CDR2 SAAADI.

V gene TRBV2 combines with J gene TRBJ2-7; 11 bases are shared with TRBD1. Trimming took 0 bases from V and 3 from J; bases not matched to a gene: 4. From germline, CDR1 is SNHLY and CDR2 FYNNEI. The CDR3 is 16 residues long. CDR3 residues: CASSEALGTGGYEQYF. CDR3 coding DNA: TGTGCCAGCAGTGAAGCGCTAGGGACAGGGGGCTACGAGCAGTACTTC.

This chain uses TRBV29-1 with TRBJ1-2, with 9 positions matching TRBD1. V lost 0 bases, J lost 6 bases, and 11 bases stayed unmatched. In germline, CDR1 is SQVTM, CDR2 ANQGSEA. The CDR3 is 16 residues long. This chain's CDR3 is CSVEDGTGMGLDGYTF. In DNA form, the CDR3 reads TGCAGCGTTGAAGATGGGACAGGGATGGGATTAGATGGCTACACCTTC.

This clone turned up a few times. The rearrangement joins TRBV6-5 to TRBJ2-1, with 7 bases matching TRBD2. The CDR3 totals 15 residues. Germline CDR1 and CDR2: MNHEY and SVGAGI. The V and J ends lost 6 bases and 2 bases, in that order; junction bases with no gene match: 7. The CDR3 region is CASRPTGGTYNEQFF. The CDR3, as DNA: TGTGCCAGCAGACCGACGGGGGGAACCTACAATGAGCAGTTCTTC.